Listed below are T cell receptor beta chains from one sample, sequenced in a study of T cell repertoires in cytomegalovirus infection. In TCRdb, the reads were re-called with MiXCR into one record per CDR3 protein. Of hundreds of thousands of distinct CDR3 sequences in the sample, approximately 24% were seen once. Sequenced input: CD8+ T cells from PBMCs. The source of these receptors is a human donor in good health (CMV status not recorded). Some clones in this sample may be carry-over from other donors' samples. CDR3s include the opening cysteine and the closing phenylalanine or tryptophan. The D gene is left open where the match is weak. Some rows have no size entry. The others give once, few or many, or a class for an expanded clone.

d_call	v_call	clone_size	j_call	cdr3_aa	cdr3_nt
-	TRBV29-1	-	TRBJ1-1	CSVVGWGNKNTEASF	-
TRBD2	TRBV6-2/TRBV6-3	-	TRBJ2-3	CASRYRGVRTDTQYF	TGTGCCAGCAGATATCGGGGGGTACGCACAGATACGCAGTATTTT
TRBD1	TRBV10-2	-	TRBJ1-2	CASSERTGGAFYGYTF	TGCGCCAGCAGTGAAAGGACAGGGGGCGCTTTCTATGGCTACACCTTC
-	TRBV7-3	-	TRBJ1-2	CASSSDTNYGYTF	TGTGCCAGCAGCTCGGACACCAACTATGGCTACACCTTC
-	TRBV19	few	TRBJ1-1	CASSMGRTEAFF	TGTGCCAGTAGTATGGGGCGCACTGAAGCTTTCTTT
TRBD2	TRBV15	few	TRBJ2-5	CATSTVGPFQRGTNKQETQYF	TGTGCCACCAGCACAGTAGGCCCTTTCCAGCGGGGGACCAACAAACAAGAGACCCAGTACTTC
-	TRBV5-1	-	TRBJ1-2	CASSTDLFYGYTF	TGCGCCAGCAGCACGGACCTGTTCTATGGCTACACCTTC
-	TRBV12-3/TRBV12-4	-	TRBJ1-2	CASSLGTAARGYTF	TGTGCCAGCAGTTTAGGCACCGCGGCCCGCGGCTACACCTTC
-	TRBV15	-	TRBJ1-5	CATSREETGDQYLGGNQPQHF	TGTGCCACCAGCAGAGAAGAAACGGGGGACCAGTACCTTGGGGGCAATCAGCCCCAGCATTTT
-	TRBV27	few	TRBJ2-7	CASHARERPYEQYF	TGTGCCAGCCACGCCCGGGAGCGTCCCTACGAGCAGTACTTC
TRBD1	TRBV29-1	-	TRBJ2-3	CSVEGAATGAPSDTQYF	TGCAGCGTTGAGGGGGCCGCGACAGGGGCTCCCTCAGATACGCAGTATTTT
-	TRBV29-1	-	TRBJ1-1	CSVFWGNTEAFF	TGCAGTGTTTTTTGGGGGAACACTGAAGCTTTCTTT
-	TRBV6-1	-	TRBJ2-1	CASSTNKYNEQFF	TGTGCCAGCAGTACAAACAAGTACAATGAGCAGTTCTTC
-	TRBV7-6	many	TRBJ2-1	CASSLISGAQSNEQFF	TGTGCCAGCAGCTTAATATCAGGGGCCCAGTCCAATGAGCAGTTCTTC
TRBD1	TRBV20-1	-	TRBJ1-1	CSAPRDSLENTEAFF	TGCAGTGCTCCCCGGGACAGTTTAGAGAACACTGAAGCTTTCTTT
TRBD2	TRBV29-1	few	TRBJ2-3	CSVGGSGTSPTGDTQYF	TGCAGCGTTGGGGGATCCGGGACTAGCCCTACCGGGGATACGCAGTATTTT